A single sample is the source of the 15 T cell receptor beta chains below, sequenced in a study of blood T cell repertoires in COVID-19. The repertoire was sequenced with immunoSEQ multiplex PCR; TCRdb's copy has only in-frame clones and lacks some. The repertoire holds 300,000 or so clones, with about 85% as singletons. The specimen sequenced was PBMCs or T cells enriched from blood (not recorded which). These receptors were collected from a woman aged 30 to 39 who had recovered from COVID-19.

This clone appeared a few times. The rearrangement uses TRBV5-1 and TRBJ1-4; the D gene is possibly TRBD1 (6 bases). Trimming took off 4 bases at V and 6 bases at J, with 10 bases between the two ends. CDR1 is SGHRS, CDR2 YFSETQ, per germline. This CDR3 spans 13 amino acids. The CDR3 nucleotides are TGCGCCAGCAGCACAGGGAGTGATGAAAAACTGTTTTTT. It translates to CASSTGSDEKLFF.

The J gene is TRBJ1-1, the V gene TRBV6-1; D is unclear. Trimming took off 2 bases at V and 4 bases at J, with 8 bases between the two ends. The CDR3 loop spans 13 amino acids. Germline V gene lookup returns CDR1 MNHNS and CDR2 SASEGT. The CDR3 DNA follows: TGTGCCAGCAGTGAAACTAGGCGCACTGAAGCTTTCTTT. This codes for CASSETRRTEAFF.

The chain joins TRBV5-1 to TRBJ2-2, with 10 positions matching TRBD2. V lost 3 bases and J lost 1; bases outside the gene matches: 0. Per the germline V gene, CDR1 is SGHRS and CDR2 is YFSETQ. The CDR3 runs 15 residues. Written as DNA, the CDR3 is TGCGCCAGCAGCTCTAGCGGGGGGAACACCGGGGAGCTGTTTTTT. This encodes CASSSSGGNTGELFF.

This chain connects TRBV5-1 to TRBJ2-7, with TRBD1 matching 8 bases. The germline gives CDR1 SGHRS, CDR2 YFSETQ. The CDR3 is 16 amino acids. Unmatched junction bases numbered 10, after V lost 0 bases and J lost 5 bases. The CDR3, as DNA: TGCGCCAGCAGCTTGGAGTTTGGACAGGGTAACAACGAGCAGTACTTC. Encoded protein: CASSLEFGQGNNEQYF. The full variable domain, completed using reference TRBV5-1 and TRBJ2-7, is KAGVTQTPRYLIKTRGQQVTLSCSPISGHRSVSWYQQTPGQGLQFLFEYFSETQRNKGNFPGRFSGRQFSNSRSEMNVSTLELGDSALYLCASSLEFGQGNNEQYFGPGTRLTVT.

This chain connects TRBV19 to TRBJ1-2; D not resolved. The CDR3 runs to 13 residues. Germline V lookup: CDR1 LNHDA, CDR2 SQIVND (reference sequence). Trimming pared 3 bases from V and 8 bases from J, leaving 13 bases between. The CDR3 loop is CASSIESGGGYTF. CDR3 coding DNA: TGTGCCAGTAGTATTGAGTCCGGAGGAGGCTACACCTTC.

The chain has TRBV19 and TRBJ1-2; D not resolved. This CDR3 is 14 amino acids long. Trimming shortened V by 1 base and J by 3 bases, and 9 bases separated the two germline ends. The germline V gene encodes CDR1 LNHDA and CDR2 SQIVND (reference sequence). Here the CDR3 reads CASSIVTGDYGYTF. In DNA form, the CDR3 reads TGTGCCAGTAGTATAGTCACGGGAGACTATGGCTACACCTTC.

The chain uses TRBV5-6 and TRBJ2-1, with TRBD1 identical over 7 bases. There are 15 residues in the CDR3. V shed 4 bases and J 3 bases; nucleotides not matched to a gene: 7. CDR1 is SGHDT, CDR2 YYEEEE, per germline. The CDR3 region is CASSPKGAGYNEQFF. The CDR3 nucleotides read TGTGCCAGCAGCCCCAAGGGGGCGGGCTACAATGAGCAGTTCTTC.

The chain uses TRBV5-5 and TRBJ2-7; a weak D match, TRBD2 (5 bases). The CDR3 covers 13 residues. Germline CDR1 and CDR2: SGHKS and YYEKEE (reference sequence). V lost 4 bases, J lost 5 bases, and 13 bases lay in between. CDR3 sequence reads: CASSRGTGNEQYF. CDR3 coding DNA: TGTGCCAGCAGCCGAGGAACGGGGAACGAGCAGTACTTC.

The chain is built from TRBV4-3 and TRBJ1-2; no definite D call. Germline V gene lookup returns CDR1 LGHNA and CDR2 YSLEER. Trimming took off 4 bases at V and 7 bases at J, with 13 bases between the two ends. The CDR3 contains 13 residues. CDR3 DNA sequence: TGCGCCAGCAGCCGGGTCGGGTCGGTTGGCTACACCTTC. It is translated as CASSRVGSVGYTF.

The V gene is TRBV7-3, the J gene TRBJ1-1, with a tentative D call TRBD1 (6 bases). Germline V gives CDR1 SGHTA, CDR2 FQGTGA. The CDR3 extends over 14 amino acids. V shed 3 bases and J shed 0 bases, with 8 bases lying between them. The CDR3 sequence: CASSLGALNTEAFF. The CDR3 nucleotides are TGTGCCAGCAGCTTGGGGGCATTGAACACTGAAGCTTTCTTT.

Written as DNA, the CDR3 is TGTGCCAGCAGCTTACAGGCAGGATGGGAGACCCAGTACTTC. Its protein is CASSLQAGWETQYF. The genes are TRBV7-2 and TRBJ2-5; no definite D call. Trimming left V 2 bases short and J 5 bases short, with 12 bases between. Germline V gene sequence: CDR1 SGHTA, CDR2 FQGNSA. The CDR3 sequence is 14 residues long.

The genes are TRBV7-2 and TRBJ1-6; D is unresolved. Germline values: CDR1 SGHTA, CDR2 FQGNSA. Between the trimmed V and J ends, which lost 1 base and 7 bases, there was a span of 8 bases. CDR3 length: 14 residues. The CDR3 nucleotides are TGTGCCAGCAGCTTAGTAGGGAGCAATTCACCCCTCCACTTT. Amino acid sequence: CASSLVGSNSPLHF.

The rearrangement uses TRBV7-2 and TRBJ2-5; 9 bases map to TRBD2. The CDR3 is 15 residues long. The germline V gene encodes CDR1 SGHTA and CDR2 FQGNSA. Trimming at V came to 3 bases and at J to 6 bases, leaving 8 bases not matched to a gene. In nucleotides, the CDR3 is TGTGCCAGCAGCTTGGCGGGGGGGGCTCTTAAGACCCAGTACTTC. Protein sequence: CASSLAGGALKTQYF.

The J gene is TRBJ2-5, the V gene TRBV30, with D possibly being TRBD1 (6 bases). The ends were cut back, 4 bases at V and 5 bases at J, with 8 bases in the middle. Germline V gene lookup returns CDR1 GTSNPN and CDR2 SVGIG (reference sequence). The CDR3 runs to 11 residues. The CDR3 is CAWTRGETQYF. As DNA, the CDR3 is TGTGCCTGGACCAGGGGTGAGACCCAGTACTTC.

The chain uses TRBV5-4 and TRBJ1-1; the D gene is possibly TRBD1 (6 bases). V was trimmed by 0 bases and J by 8 bases, leaving 8 bases between them. The germline gives CDR1 SGHNT, CDR2 YYREEE (reference sequence). This CDR3 contains 12 residues. The CDR3, as DNA: TGTGCCAGCAGCTTGGTGGGACAAGAAGCTTTCTTT. Translated, it gives CASSLVGQEAFF.